This is a list of T cell receptor beta chains from one sample in a study of CD8+ T cells in alopecia areata. Sequenced by immunoSEQ multiplex PCR; TCRdb stores in-frame clones only, minus some. The profile covers 50,000 to 65,000 clones, with approximately 44% appearing a single time and around 20% taken by the ten largest. The starting material was CD8+ T cells sorted from blood, obtained at roughly week 36, from a patient treated with tofacitinib. These receptors came from a human donor with alopecia areata. Both conserved end residues are part of each CDR3. The order of the fields is clone size, J gene, D gene, V gene, CDR3 DNA, CDR3 protein. A D gene is named only where the DNA matches it firmly. Clone sizes are given selectively: once, few, many, or a class where the clone is expanded.

NA TRBJ1-2 NA TRBV28 TGTGCCAGCATCCCGCAAGGGGCGCTCGGCTATGGCTACACCTTC CASIPQGALGYGYTF
NA TRBJ1-5 NA TRBV18 TGTGCCAGCTCACCCCCGGGGGACCAGCCCCAGCATTTT CASSPPGDQPQHF
NA TRBJ2-5 TRBD2 TRBV11-2 TGTGCCAGCAGCCCCCATTGGCGGGAGGGACAAGAGACCCAGTACTTC CASSPHWREGQETQYF
NA TRBJ2-7 NA TRBV7-7 TGTGCTAGCAGCTTAGAGCCAACCTCCTACGAGCAGTACTTC CASSLEPTSYEQYF
NA TRBJ2-7 TRBD2 TRBV27 TGTGCCAGCATTGGGACTAGCGGGAGCTACGAGCAGTACTTC CASIGTSGSYEQYF
NA TRBJ1-2 NA TRBV29-1 TGCAGCGTTGCCGGCTACTATGGCTACACCTTC CSVAGYYGYTF
NA TRBJ2-1 NA TRBV6-6 TGTGCCAGCAGTTATGGTTTCTACAATGAGCAGTTCTTC CASSYGFYNEQFF
few TRBJ2-6 TRBD1 TRBV27 TGTGCCAGCAGTTTAAGCAGGGGGCTGGCCAACGTCCTGACTTTC CASSLSRGLANVLTF
NA TRBJ2-1 TRBD2 TRBV7-9 TGTGCCAGCAGCTCGCCGACTAGCGGGAGTCCTTCCGGGGAAGAGCAGTTCTTC CASSSPTSGSPSGEEQFF
NA TRBJ1-1 NA TRBV29-1 TGCAGCGTTGAAGATCAGAAAAGGGCGAACCCTGAAGCTTTCTTT CSVEDQKRANPEAFF
NA TRBJ2-1 NA TRBV9 TGTGCCAGCAGCGCGACTTGGAATGAGCAGTTCTTC CASSATWNEQFF
NA TRBJ2-7 NA TRBV5-1 TGCGCCAGCAGCTTGGTGCCAGTGGGTGGGTACGAGCAGTACTTC CASSLVPVGGYEQYF
few TRBJ2-7 TRBD1 TRBV29-1 TGCAGCGCAACGGACAGGGGGCTGTACGAGCAGTACTTC CSATDRGLYEQYF
NA TRBJ1-5 NA TRBV10-2 TGCGCCAGCAGTGAGCCAATCGGCCCGTCCGGAGGCAATCAGCCCCAGCATTTT CASSEPIGPSGGNQPQHF
NA TRBJ1-2 NA TRBV27 TGTGCCAGCAGTTTAGGCCTTAACTATGGCTACACCTTC CASSLGLNYGYTF
few TRBJ2-7 NA TRBV19 TGTGCCAGTACTCCCAGGGGATACTACGAGCAGTACTTC CASTPRGYYEQYF
few TRBJ2-1 NA TRBV27 TGTGCCAGCAGTTTATCAGGCAGGGGAGACAATGAGCAGTTCTTC CASSLSGRGDNEQFF
NA TRBJ1-5 TRBD1 TRBV29-1 TGCAGCGTTGGGACAGGTCTGGGACAGCCCCAGCATTTT CSVGTGLGQPQHF
few TRBJ2-3 NA TRBV7-9 TGTGCCAGCAGCTCCCCACGGAGTTATACGCAGTATTTT CASSSPRSYTQYF
NA TRBJ2-1 NA TRBV5-1 TGCGCCAGCAGCTGGACCAAGAGGGTCTCCAATGAGCAGTTCTTC CASSWTKRVSNEQFF
NA TRBJ1-5 NA TRBV30 TGTGCCTGGAGTCCGACTGGTGGCAATCAGCCCCAGCATTTT CAWSPTGGNQPQHF
NA TRBJ2-3 NA TRBV7-3 TGTGCCAGCAGCTTGTCCTCGGGGGCAGATACGCAGTATTTT CASSLSSGADTQYF
NA TRBJ2-1 TRBD1 TRBV13 TGTGCCAGCAGCTCGACTCAGGGGGTCCCAGAATACAATGAGCAGTTCTTC CASSSTQGVPEYNEQFF
few TRBJ2-4 TRBD2 TRBV27 TGTGCCAGCAGTCTAGCGGGAGCGGCCAAAAACATTCAGTACTTC CASSLAGAAKNIQYF
NA TRBJ2-7 NA TRBV13 TGTGCCAGCAGCCAAAAATCGGTTCGCGAGCAGTACTTC CASSQKSVREQYF
NA TRBJ1-1 NA TRBV25-1 TGTGCCAGCAGTGAATGGGCAGGCGACACTGAAGCTTTCTTT CASSEWAGDTEAFF
NA TRBJ2-7 TRBD1 TRBV25-1 TGTGCCAGCGGGACAGGGAACTACGAGCAGTACTTC CASGTGNYEQYF
once TRBJ1-1 NA TRBV30 TGTGCCGGGTCTCGCGATGAAGCTTTCTTT CAGSRDEAFF
NA TRBJ2-4 TRBD2 TRBV27 TGTGCCAGCAGTCCAAGTCGGCTAGCGGGCCTAGCCAAAAACATTCAGTACTTC CASSPSRLAGLAKNIQYF
NA TRBJ2-5 NA TRBV29-1 TGCAGCGTTGTGTTTCGGGGAGCCGCGGAGACCCAGTACTTC CSVVFRGAAETQYF
few TRBJ2-7 NA TRBV5-6 TGTGCCAGCAGCTTGGAGAGAAGAGAGCAGTACTTC CASSLERREQYF
NA TRBJ1-1 NA TRBV7-9 TGTGCCAGCAGCAATCCGAAGGGAATTGGCACTGAAGCTTTCTTT CASSNPKGIGTEAFF
NA TRBJ1-1 NA TRBV5-1 TGCGCCAGCAGCCTCCACCCAGCACGGGGGGCGAACACTGAAGCTTTCTTT CASSLHPARGANTEAFF
NA TRBJ1-5 NA TRBV27 TGTGCCAGCAGTTTTAGAGGGGGGAGCTTGCAGCCCCAGCATTTT CASSFRGGSLQPQHF
NA TRBJ1-5 NA TRBV7-2 TGTGCCAGCAGCTTAGAGAGGTGGGGCAGCTATCAGCCCCAGCATTTT CASSLERWGSYQPQHF
few TRBJ2-7 NA TRBV30 TGTGCCTGGAGTCGGACATACGAGCAGTACTTC CAWSRTYEQYF
few TRBJ2-1 TRBD1 TRBV30 TGTGCTCGGCGGGACAGGACTAACAATGAGCAGTTCTTC CARRDRTNNEQFF
NA TRBJ1-1 NA TRBV29-1 TGCAGCGTCCTACACGGTCCGGAAGCTTTCTTT CSVLHGPEAFF
NA TRBJ2-7 NA TRBV29-1 TGCAGCGTTGAGTTGCCGGCTCGCGAGCAGTACTTC CSVELPAREQYF
NA TRBJ2-3 NA TRBV25-1 TGTGCCAGCAGTGAATATGGTAGCGTTAGCACAGATACGCAGTATTTT CASSEYGSVSTDTQYF
NA TRBJ2-7 TRBD2 TRBV29-1 TGCAGCGTTGTGTCTAGCGGGTACTACGAGCAGTACTTC CSVVSSGYYEQYF
NA TRBJ2-7 TRBD1 TRBV2 TGTGCCAGGTCGGGACAGGGTGCCTACGAGCAGTACTTC CARSGQGAYEQYF
NA TRBJ2-1 TRBD1 TRBV30 TGTGCCTGGAGGGGACAGGGTCGCAATGAGCAGTTCTTC CAWRGQGRNEQFF
NA TRBJ2-3 NA TRBV9 TGTGCCAGCAGCCCTCGAGGGGGACCGAGCACAGATACGCAGTATTTT CASSPRGGPSTDTQYF
NA TRBJ2-3 TRBD1 TRBV5-1 TGCGCCAGCAGCCGAGGCGGATACAGGGGAGAGGGCACAGATACGCAGTATTTT CASSRGGYRGEGTDTQYF
NA TRBJ2-7 NA TRBV7-9 TGTGCCAGCAGCTCCCTCTCGCCGGGATGGTCCGAGCAGTACTTC CASSSLSPGWSEQYF
NA TRBJ2-7 TRBD1 TRBV4-3 TGCGCCAGCAGCCAAGGGACAGGGGGGTCCTACGAGCAGTACTTC CASSQGTGGSYEQYF
few TRBJ2-3 NA TRBV19 TGTGCCAGTAGTATCGGGAGCGCAGATACGCAGTATTTT CASSIGSADTQYF
NA TRBJ2-1 TRBD2 TRBV7-9 TGTGCCAGCAGTCTAGGAAGCGGGAGGGATCAGTTCTTC CASSLGSGRDQFF
NA TRBJ2-1 TRBD2 TRBV11-2 TGTGCCAGCAGCTTAGATGCTAGCGGGAGGTCGAATGAGCAGTTCTTC CASSLDASGRSNEQFF
NA TRBJ2-5 TRBD1 TRBV2 TGTGCCAGCAGGGACAGGCCCCAAGAGACCCAGTACTTC CASRDRPQETQYF
NA TRBJ2-1 TRBD2 TRBV25-1 TGTGCCAGCAGTGAACCGGGGAGCGGGGCGAACAATGAGCAGTTCTTC CASSEPGSGANNEQFF
few TRBJ2-1 NA TRBV7-9 TGTGCCAGCAGCGGGACTGGGAAAGTCTACAATGAGCAGTTCTTC CASSGTGKVYNEQFF
NA TRBJ1-5 TRBD1 TRBV23-1 TGCGCCAGCAGTCAACCGGGACAGGGGTCCCCTCAGCCCCAGCATTTT CASSQPGQGSPQPQHF
NA TRBJ2-1 TRBD2 TRBV29-1 TGCAGCGTTGAAACAGGGACTAGTTCCCACAATGAGCAGTTCTTC CSVETGTSSHNEQFF
NA TRBJ2-3 NA TRBV7-8 TGTGCCAGCAGCTCTAGGGGGTACACAGATACGCAGTATTTT CASSSRGYTDTQYF
NA TRBJ2-4 NA TRBV27 TGTGCCAGCAAAGGACTCGAAGGCAAAAACATTCAGTACTTC CASKGLEGKNIQYF
few TRBJ2-1 NA TRBV15 TGTGCCACCAGCAGAGTAGCTAATGAGCAGTTCTTC CATSRVANEQFF
few TRBJ2-4 NA TRBV9 TGTGCCAGCAGCGGCGGAGTGGGGGCCAAAAACATTCAGTACTTC CASSGGVGAKNIQYF
NA TRBJ2-7 TRBD2 TRBV5-6 TGTGCCAGCAGCTTTAGCGGGAGTTTCTACGAGCAGTACTTC CASSFSGSFYEQYF